This TCR beta chain was retrieved from a study of shared clonotypes between healthy human individuals. Study information: Each donor had three CD4 naive, three CD4 memory, two CD8 naive and one CD8 memory plate.

Only one count was recorded for this clone. As yet, its antigen is unknown. Study-level points and caveats: Only blood was sampled, and tissue TCR repertoires likely differ from blood ones.

CD45RA-negative memory and CD45RA+ naive subsets were split from the CD4+ cells. The germline gives CDR1 SGDLS, CDR2 YYNGEE. Trimming left V 4 bases short and J 2 bases short, with 21 bases between. The CDR3 spans 17 residues. The assay was immunoSEQ multiplex PCR, and TCRdb's table has in-frame clones only and misses some. The table records approximately 2,000,000 clones, less than 95% of them present only once. V gene TRBV9 combines with J gene TRBJ1-2; D ambiguous. The clonotype comes from a young man in good health. Some clones in this sample may be carry-over from other donors' samples. Specimen: naive CD4+ T cells from PBMCs. Subset defined: CD45RA+ positively selected. The CDR3 DNA reads as TGTGCCAGCAGCCCCTCCCCCCGAGCAGCCGCGAACTATGGCTACACCTTC. This encodes CASSPSPRAAANYGYTF.